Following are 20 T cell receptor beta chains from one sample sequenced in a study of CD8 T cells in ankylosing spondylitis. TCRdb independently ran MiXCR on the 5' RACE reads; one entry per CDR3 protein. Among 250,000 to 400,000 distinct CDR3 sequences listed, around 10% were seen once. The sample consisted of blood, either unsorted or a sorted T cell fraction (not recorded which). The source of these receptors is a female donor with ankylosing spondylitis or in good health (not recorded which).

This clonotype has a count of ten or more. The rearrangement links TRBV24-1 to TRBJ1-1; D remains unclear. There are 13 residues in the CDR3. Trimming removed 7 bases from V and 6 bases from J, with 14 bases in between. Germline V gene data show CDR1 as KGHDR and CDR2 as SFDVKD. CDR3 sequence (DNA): TGTGCCACCAGACACCAAAATGGCCCTGAAGCTTTCTTT. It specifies CATRHQNGPEAFF.

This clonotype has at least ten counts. The chain's CDR3 is CASSLEGFRYTF. As DNA, the CDR3 is TGTGCCAGCAGCTTAGAAGGGTTTCGCTACACCTTC. The gene calls are TRBV11-1 and TRBJ1-2; D remains unclear. Looked up from germline, CDR1 is SGHAT and CDR2 is FQDESV (reference sequence). Between the trimmed V and J ends, which lost 1 base and 9 bases, there was a span of 9 bases. The CDR3 consists of 12 residues.

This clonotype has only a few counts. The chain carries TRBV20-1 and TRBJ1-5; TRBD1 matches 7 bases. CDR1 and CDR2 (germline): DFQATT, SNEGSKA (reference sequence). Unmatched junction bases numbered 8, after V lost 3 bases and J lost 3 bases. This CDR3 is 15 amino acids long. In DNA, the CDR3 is TGCAGTGCTAGCCAACAGGGACAGTTCAATCAGCCCCAGCATTTT. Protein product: CSASQQGQFNQPQHF.

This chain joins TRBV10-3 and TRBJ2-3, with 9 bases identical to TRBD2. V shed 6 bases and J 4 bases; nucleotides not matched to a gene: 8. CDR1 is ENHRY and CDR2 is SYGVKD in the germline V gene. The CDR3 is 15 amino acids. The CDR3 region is CAIRGGGGIADTQYF. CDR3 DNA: TGTGCCATCAGGGGCGGGGGGGGGATCGCAGATACGCAGTATTTT.

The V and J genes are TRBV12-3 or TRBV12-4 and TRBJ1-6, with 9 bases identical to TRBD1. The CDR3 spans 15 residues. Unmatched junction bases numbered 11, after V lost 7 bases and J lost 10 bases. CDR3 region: CASTRGTGRSSPLHF. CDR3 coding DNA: TGTGCCAGCACGCGAGGGACAGGGCGGTCCTCACCCCTCCACTTT.

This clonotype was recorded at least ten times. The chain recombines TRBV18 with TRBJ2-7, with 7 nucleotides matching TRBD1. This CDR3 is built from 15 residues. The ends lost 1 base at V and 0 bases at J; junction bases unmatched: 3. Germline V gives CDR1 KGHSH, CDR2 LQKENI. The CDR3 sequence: CASSPLDRSSYEQYF. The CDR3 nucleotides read TGTGCCAGCTCACCACTGGACAGGAGCTCCTACGAGCAGTACTTC. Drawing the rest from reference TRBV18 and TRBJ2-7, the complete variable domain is NAGVMQNPRHLVRRRGQEARLRCSPMKGHSHVYWYRQLPEEGLKFMVYLQKENIIDESGMPKERFSAEFPKEGPSILRIQQVVRGDSAAYFCASSPLDRSSYEQYFGPGTRLTVT.

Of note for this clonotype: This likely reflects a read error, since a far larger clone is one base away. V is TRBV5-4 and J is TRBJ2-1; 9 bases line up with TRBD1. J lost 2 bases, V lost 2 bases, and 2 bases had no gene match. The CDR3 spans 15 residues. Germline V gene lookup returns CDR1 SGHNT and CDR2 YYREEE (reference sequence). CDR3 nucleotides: TGTGCCAGCAGCTTCGACAGGGGGGCCTACAATGAGCAGTTCTTC. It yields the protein CASSFDRGAYNEQFF.

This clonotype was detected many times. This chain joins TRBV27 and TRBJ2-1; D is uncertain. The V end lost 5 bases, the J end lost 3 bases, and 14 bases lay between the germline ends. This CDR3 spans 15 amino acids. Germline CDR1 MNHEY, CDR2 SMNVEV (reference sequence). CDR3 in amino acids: CASSPRTRIYNEQFF. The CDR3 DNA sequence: TGTGCCAGCAGTCCCCGGACCAGGATCTACAATGAGCAGTTCTTC.

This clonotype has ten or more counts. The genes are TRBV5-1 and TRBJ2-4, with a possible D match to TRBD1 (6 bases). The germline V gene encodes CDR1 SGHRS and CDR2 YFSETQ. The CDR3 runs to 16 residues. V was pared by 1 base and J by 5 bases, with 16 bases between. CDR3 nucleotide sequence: TGCGCCAGCAGCTTGTGGCCTGGCAGGGGTGAAAACATTCAGTACTTC. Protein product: CASSLWPGRGENIQYF.

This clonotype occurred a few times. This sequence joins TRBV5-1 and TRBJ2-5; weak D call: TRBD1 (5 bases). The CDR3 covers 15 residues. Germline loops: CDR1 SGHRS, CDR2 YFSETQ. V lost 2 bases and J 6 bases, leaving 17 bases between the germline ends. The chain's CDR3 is CASSLSRAGSKTQYF. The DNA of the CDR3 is TGCGCCAGCAGCTTATCACGGGCAGGGTCGAAGACCCAGTACTTC.

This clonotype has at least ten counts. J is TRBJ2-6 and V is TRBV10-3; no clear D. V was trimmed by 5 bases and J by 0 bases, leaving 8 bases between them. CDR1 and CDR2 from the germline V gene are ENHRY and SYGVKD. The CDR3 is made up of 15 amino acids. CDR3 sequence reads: CAISSDLSGANVLTF. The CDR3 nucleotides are TGTGCCATCAGTTCGGACCTCTCTGGGGCCAACGTCCTGACTTTC.

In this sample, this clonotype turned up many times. The CDR3: CASSMGGGSEKLFF. The DNA of the CDR3 is TGTGCCAGCAGCATGGGGGGGGGCAGTGAAAAACTGTTTTTT. The chain combines TRBV12-3 or TRBV12-4 with TRBJ1-4, with D possibly matching TRBD1 (6 bases). The CDR3 has 14 amino acids. The V end was cut by 6 bases, the J end by 7 bases, with 15 bases between.

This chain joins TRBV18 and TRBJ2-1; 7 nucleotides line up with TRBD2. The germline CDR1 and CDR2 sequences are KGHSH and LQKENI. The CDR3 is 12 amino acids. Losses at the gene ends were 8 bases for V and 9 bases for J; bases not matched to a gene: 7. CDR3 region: CASLAGASEQFF. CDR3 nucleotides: TGTGCCAGCCTCGCGGGAGCTTCTGAGCAGTTCTTC.

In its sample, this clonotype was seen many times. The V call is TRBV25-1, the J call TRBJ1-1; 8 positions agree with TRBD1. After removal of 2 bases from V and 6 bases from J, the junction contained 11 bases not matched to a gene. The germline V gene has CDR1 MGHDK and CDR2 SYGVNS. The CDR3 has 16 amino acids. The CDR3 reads CASSEQRGRGQAEAFF. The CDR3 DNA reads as TGTGCCAGCAGTGAACAGAGAGGCAGGGGGCAGGCTGAAGCTTTCTTT. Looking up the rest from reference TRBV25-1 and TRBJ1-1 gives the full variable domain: EADIYQTPRYLVIGTGKKITLECSQTMGHDKMYWYQQDPGMELHLIHYSYGVNSTEKGDLSSESTVSRIRTEHFPLTLESARPSHTSQYLCASSEQRGRGQAEAFFGQGTRLTVV.

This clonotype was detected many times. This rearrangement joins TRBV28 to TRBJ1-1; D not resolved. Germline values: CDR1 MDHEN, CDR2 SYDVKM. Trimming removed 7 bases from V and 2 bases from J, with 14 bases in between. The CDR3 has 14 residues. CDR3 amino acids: CASKQGAGNTEAFF. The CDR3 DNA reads TGTGCCAGCAAACAAGGAGCCGGCAACACTGAAGCTTTCTTT.

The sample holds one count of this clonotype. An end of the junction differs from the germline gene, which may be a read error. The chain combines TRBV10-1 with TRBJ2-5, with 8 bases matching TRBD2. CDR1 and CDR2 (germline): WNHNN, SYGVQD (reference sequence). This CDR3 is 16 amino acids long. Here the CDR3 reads CASSESTSADQDTQYF. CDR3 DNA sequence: TGCGCCAGCAGTGAGTCGACTAGCGCAGACCAAGACACCCAGTACTTC.

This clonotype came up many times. CDR3: CASSSGTGPYYGYTF. Here the CDR3 DNA reads TGTGCCAGCAGCTCCGGGACAGGACCTTACTATGGCTACACCTTC. V gene TRBV7-2 combines with J gene TRBJ1-2, with 8 nucleotides matching TRBD1. CDR1 and CDR2 from the germline V gene are SGHTA and FQGNSA. The CDR3 totals 15 residues. V shed 4 bases and J 3 bases; nucleotides not matched to a gene: 7.

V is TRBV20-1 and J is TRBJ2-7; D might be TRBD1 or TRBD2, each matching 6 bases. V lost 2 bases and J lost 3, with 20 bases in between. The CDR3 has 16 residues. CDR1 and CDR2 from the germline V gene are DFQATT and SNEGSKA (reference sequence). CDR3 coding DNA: TGCAGTGCTAGAAAGGCTGGGGAGAGGGGGGTCTACGAGCAGTACTTC. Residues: CSARKAGERGVYEQYF.

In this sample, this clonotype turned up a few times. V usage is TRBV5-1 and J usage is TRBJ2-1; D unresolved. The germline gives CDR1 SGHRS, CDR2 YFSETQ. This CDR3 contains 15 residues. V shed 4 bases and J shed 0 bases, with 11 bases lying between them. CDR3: CASSPEKVSYNEQFF. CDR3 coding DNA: TGCGCCAGCAGCCCAGAGAAGGTCTCCTACAATGAGCAGTTCTTC.

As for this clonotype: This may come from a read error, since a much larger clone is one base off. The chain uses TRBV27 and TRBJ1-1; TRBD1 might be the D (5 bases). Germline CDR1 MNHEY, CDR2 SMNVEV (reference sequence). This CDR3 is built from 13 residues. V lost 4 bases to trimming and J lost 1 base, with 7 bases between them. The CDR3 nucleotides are TGTGCCAGCAGTTGGGGGGGGAACACTGAAGCTTTCTTT. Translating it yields CASSWGGNTEAFF.